These 26 T cell receptor beta chains were all obtained from the same sample, sequenced in a study of blood T cell repertoires in COVID-19. Sequencing was performed with immunoSEQ multiplex PCR; in TCRdb, only in-frame clones are kept and a portion is missing. The repertoire includes 95,000 to 100,000 clones, about 90% of them detected once, and 4.2% sits in the top ten. Material: peripheral blood. The receptor set was obtained from a human donor with COVID-19, enrolled during active disease. The donor label of this sample is uncertain.

V usage is TRBV2 and J usage is TRBJ2-7; D not resolved. V lost 6 bases, J lost 2 bases, and 2 bases lay in between. Germline V lookup: CDR1 SNHLY, CDR2 FYNNEI. The CDR3 consists of 10 residues. CDR3 loop: CASSTYEQYF. The CDR3, as DNA: TGTGCCAGCAGCACCTACGAGCAGTACTTC.

The chain uses TRBV28 and TRBJ1-4; 7 positions match TRBD1. J gave up 6 bases and V 2 bases, and 0 bases lay outside the gene matches. From germline, CDR1 is MDHEN and CDR2 SYDVKM. The CDR3 totals 13 residues. CDR3 in DNA: TGTGCCAGCAGTTTAGGGACAGATGAAAAACTGTTTTTT. It translates to CASSLGTDEKLFF.

This chain uses TRBV5-6 with TRBJ2-5, with 7 bases identical to TRBD1. Trimming cost V 4 bases and J 4 bases; bases outside gene matches: 4. The CDR3 loop spans 13 amino acids. Germline V gene lookup returns CDR1 SGHDT and CDR2 YYEEEE. The CDR3 sequence: CASSQTGSETQYF. The CDR3 nucleotides are TGTGCCAGCAGCCAGACAGGGTCAGAGACCCAGTACTTC.

The V call is TRBV9, the J call TRBJ1-4; tentative D call: TRBD1 (5 bases). This CDR3 region has 13 residues. Germline-derived CDR1 and CDR2 are SGDLS and YYNGEE. Trimming took off 4 bases at V and 7 bases at J, with 11 bases between the two ends. The CDR3 is CASSSLGGEKLFF. The CDR3 region has the DNA TGTGCCAGCAGCAGCTTGGGGGGTGAAAAACTGTTTTTT.

This chain joins TRBV6-5 and TRBJ2-7; TRBD1 agrees at 9 bases. Germline CDR1 reads MNHEY; CDR2 reads SVGAGI. With V trimmed by 2 bases and J by 2 bases, 4 bases remained unmatched. This CDR3 has 15 amino acids. CDR3 region: CASSYRDRATYEQYF. Written as DNA, the CDR3 is TGTGCCAGCAGTTACCGGGACAGGGCAACCTACGAGCAGTACTTC.

The rearrangement joins TRBV7-6 to TRBJ2-7; 11 nucleotides agree with TRBD1. Looked up from germline, CDR1 is SGHVS and CDR2 is FNYEAQ. J lost 5 bases, V lost 6 bases, and 12 bases had no gene match. The length of the CDR3 is 16 residues. CDR3 nucleotides: TGTGCCAGCAGTATTGAACCGGGACAGGGGGATCACGAGCAGTACTTC. Protein sequence: CASSIEPGQGDHEQYF. The full variable domain, in which reference TRBV7-6 and TRBJ2-7 provide the parts outside the CDR3, is GAGVSQSPRYKVTKRGQDVALRCDPISGHVSLYWYRQALGQGPEFLTYFNYEAQQDKSGLPNDRFSAERPEGSISTLTIQRTEQRDSAMYRCASSIEPGQGDHEQYFGPGTRLTVT.

The rearrangement uses TRBV6-1 and TRBJ1-6; D unclear. The CDR3 loop spans 15 amino acids. Germline V gene data show CDR1 as MNHNS and CDR2 as SASEGT. V was cut by 3 bases and J by 10 bases, with 16 bases left in between. The CDR3 spells CASSDGSGKRSPLHF. In DNA form, the CDR3 reads TGTGCCAGCAGTGATGGTTCGGGGAAAAGATCACCCCTCCACTTT.

The chain recombines TRBV10-3 with TRBJ2-1, with D possibly TRBD2 on 6 matching bases. The V end lost 7 bases, the J end lost 6 bases, and 22 bases lay between the germline ends. The CDR3 has 16 residues. The germline gives CDR1 ENHRY, CDR2 SYGVKD. The CDR3 bases are TGTGCCATCACCCGCGGAGGAGGGACCCTCTTCAATGAGCAGTTCTTC. This encodes CAITRGGGTLFNEQFF.

The rearrangement links TRBV2 to TRBJ2-1; TRBD2 matches 7 bases. Unmatched junction bases numbered 5, after V lost 9 bases and J lost 9 bases. The germline gives CDR1 SNHLY, CDR2 FYNNEI. The CDR3 consists of 11 residues. The CDR3 nucleotides read TGTGCCAGTTGTAGCGGGCCTGAGCAGTTCTTC. Translated, it gives CASCSGPEQFF.

The J gene is TRBJ1-5, the V gene TRBV5-8; no firm D call. CDR1 is SGHTS and CDR2 is YDEGEE in the germline V gene. The CDR3 sequence is 13 residues long. Trimming cost V 4 bases and J 1 base, with 6 bases left between them. CDR3 sequence (DNA): TGTGCCAGCAGCGTACAAAGCAATCAGCCCCAGCATTTT. Its translation: CASSVQSNQPQHF.

V is TRBV6-5 and J is TRBJ1-1, with D possibly being TRBD1 (6 bases). Looked up from germline, CDR1 is MNHEY and CDR2 is SVGAGI. The CDR3 sequence is 13 residues long. V lost 7 bases and J lost 1, with 10 bases in between. CDR3 in DNA: TGTGCCAGCATAGGACAGTCGAACACTGAAGCTTTCTTT. Protein product: CASIGQSNTEAFF.

The chain uses TRBV6-5 and TRBJ1-5; possible D gene TRBD1, 5 bases. V lost 2 bases and J 5 bases, leaving 10 bases between the germline ends. Germline values: CDR1 MNHEY, CDR2 SVGAGI. This CDR3 has 14 amino acids. In DNA form, the CDR3 reads TGTGCCAGCAGTTACGAAGGGACTGATCAGCCCCAGCATTTT. Translated, it gives CASSYEGTDQPQHF.

Turning to this clone: At one end, the junction sequence differs from germline, possibly due to a read error. The chain combines TRBV5-5 with TRBJ1-1; D possibly corresponds to TRBD1 (6 bases). Looked up from germline, CDR1 is SGHKS and CDR2 is YYEKEE (reference sequence). The CDR3 consists of 13 residues. This chain's CDR3 is CASSLASEGHGFF. CDR3 nucleotide sequence: TGTGCCAGCAGCTTGGCCAGTGAGGGACACGGATTTTTT.

The rearrangement uses TRBV19 and TRBJ2-2, with 9 bases matching TRBD2. The CDR3 contains 16 residues. CDR1 LNHDA and CDR2 SQIVND come from the germline V gene (reference sequence). V gave up 2 bases and J gave up 2 bases; unmatched junction bases: 3. CDR3 sequence: CASSISLAGNTGELFF. CDR3 bases: TGTGCCAGTAGTATATCACTAGCGGGTAACACCGGGGAGCTGTTTTTT. Full variable domain (rest looked up from reference TRBV19 and TRBJ2-2): DGGITQSPKYLFRKEGQNVTLSCEQNLNHDAMYWYRQDPGQGLRLIYYSQIVNDFQKGDIAEGYSVSREKKESFPLTVTSAQKNPTAFYLCASSISLAGNTGELFFGEGSRLTVL.

The rearrangement links TRBV9 to TRBJ2-2, with D perhaps TRBD1 (5 bases). Trimming removed 0 bases at V and 0 bases at J, with 9 bases between. This CDR3 comprises 16 residues. Germline values: CDR1 SGDLS, CDR2 YYNGEE. CDR3 residues: CASSVGGSSNTGELFF. The CDR3 nucleotides are TGTGCCAGCAGCGTAGGGGGCAGCTCGAACACCGGGGAGCTGTTTTTT.

This chain connects TRBV7-9 to TRBJ2-7, with D possibly TRBD1 on 5 matching bases. Germline V gives CDR1 SEHNR, CDR2 FQNEAQ (reference sequence). The CDR3 is 13 residues long. V lost 3 bases, J lost 5 bases, and 11 bases lay in between. The DNA of the CDR3 is TGTGCCAGCAGCTTTCAGGGTTCCCACGAGCAGTACTTC. Translated: CASSFQGSHEQYF.

The chain links TRBV7-9 to TRBJ1-2; D is undetermined. CDR3 length: 17 residues. The germline gives CDR1 SEHNR, CDR2 FQNEAQ (reference sequence). The germline V and J ends were trimmed by 2 bases and 2 bases, with 18 bases remaining between them. The CDR3 sequence: CASSLIGSEGRNYGYTF. CDR3 in DNA: TGTGCCAGCAGCTTAATCGGTTCCGAAGGGAGGAACTATGGCTACACCTTC.

This clone appeared once. The chain couples TRBV6-5 to TRBJ1-2; 9 nucleotides match TRBD1. The CDR3 length is 15 residues. Looked up from germline, CDR1 is MNHEY and CDR2 is SVGAGI. After removal of 6 bases from V and 3 bases from J, the junction contained 8 bases not matched to a gene. As DNA, the CDR3 is TGTGCCAGCAGCCGGGACAGGGCCCGGGACTATGGCTACACCTTC. Its protein product is CASSRDRARDYGYTF.

Here the CDR3 reads CASAPGLAGAPSSYNEQFF. In DNA, the CDR3 is TGTGCCAGCGCGCCGGGACTAGCGGGAGCCCCGAGCTCCTACAATGAGCAGTTCTTC. V is TRBV11-2 and J is TRBJ2-1; 14 nucleotides align to TRBD2. Looked up from germline, CDR1 is SGHAT and CDR2 is FQNNGV. The CDR3 is made up of 19 amino acids. Trimming removed 8 bases from V and 0 bases from J; junction bases left unmatched: 12.

A single count supports this clone. This chain connects TRBV5-1 to TRBJ1-6; possibly TRBD1 for D (5 bases). The CDR3 sequence is 16 residues long. CDR1 and CDR2 from the germline V gene are SGHRS and YFSETQ. V lost 0 bases to trimming and J lost 10 bases, with 17 bases between them. The CDR3 loop is CASSLASGERQSPLHF. CDR3 coding DNA: TGCGCCAGCAGCTTGGCTTCGGGGGAAAGGCAATCACCCCTCCACTTT.

V is TRBV5-1 and J is TRBJ1-2, with 7 nucleotides matching TRBD1. The CDR3 extends over 16 amino acids. The germline CDR1 and CDR2 sequences are SGHRS and YFSETQ. The J segment lost 2 bases and the V segment lost 4 bases, leaving 11 bases of the junction unmatched. The CDR3 DNA sequence: TGCGCCAGCAGCACTCATGAGCCACAGGGGAACTATGGCTACACCTTC. Translating it yields CASSTHEPQGNYGYTF. Drawing the rest from reference TRBV5-1 and TRBJ1-2, the complete variable domain is KAGVTQTPRYLIKTRGQQVTLSCSPISGHRSVSWYQQTPGQGLQFLFEYFSETQRNKGNFPGRFSGRQFSNSRSEMNVSTLELGDSALYLCASSTHEPQGNYGYTFGSGTRLTVV.

J is TRBJ1-1 and V is TRBV4-1; D gene uncertain. This CDR3 region has 13 residues. The V gene lost 2 bases and the J gene lost 7 bases, with 11 bases spanning the gap. Germline CDR1 reads MGHRA; CDR2 reads YSYEKL. CDR3 DNA sequence: TGCGCCAGCAGCCAAATAGGAGTCAATGAAGCTTTCTTT. It yields the protein CASSQIGVNEAFF.

This rearrangement joins TRBV6-5 to TRBJ2-7; 7 bases line up with TRBD1. There are 13 residues in the CDR3. The germline V gene has CDR1 MNHEY and CDR2 SVGAGI. The ends lost 9 bases at V and 3 bases at J; junction bases unmatched: 8. The CDR3 here is CASAKGAHYEQYF. The CDR3 DNA reads TGTGCCAGTGCCAAGGGGGCTCACTACGAGCAGTACTTC.

This rearrangement joins TRBV2 to TRBJ2-7; the D gene is possibly TRBD2 (6 bases). The CDR3 is 14 residues long. Trimming left V 5 bases short and J 9 bases short, with 20 bases between. Germline CDR1 is SNHLY and CDR2 is FYNNEI. CDR3 protein: CASSRDSNTKRQYF. The CDR3 bases are TGTGCCAGCAGTAGGGACTCCAATACAAAGCGGCAGTACTTC.

V and J are TRBV5-1 and TRBJ1-1; D is unresolved. The germline V gene encodes CDR1 SGHRS and CDR2 YFSETQ. Trimming removed 2 bases at V and 1 base at J, with 9 bases between. The CDR3 length is 14 residues. The CDR3 coding sequence is TGCGCCAGCAGCTTAGAACAGCCGAACACTGAAGCTTTCTTT. This codes for CASSLEQPNTEAFF.

This clone was seen just once. V is TRBV7-2 and J is TRBJ1-2; TRBD1 aligns across 7 bases. The CDR3 contains 16 residues. Germline values: CDR1 SGHTA, CDR2 FQGNSA. V gave up 4 bases and J gave up 4 bases; unmatched junction bases: 12. As DNA, the CDR3 is TGTGCCAGCAGCTGGGCCGGGACAGAGTCTTCCTATGGCTACACCTTC. Translating it yields CASSWAGTESSYGYTF.